A selection of T cell receptor beta chains follows, all from one sample in a study of CD8+CD57+ T cells in acquired aplastic anemia. TCRdb processed the reads anew with MiXCR; each CDR3 protein has one entry. Here the sample spans roughly 420,000 distinct CDR3 sequences, roughly 64% being singletons. What was sequenced was sorted CD4+, CD8+, or CD8+CD57+ T cells (not recorded which) from PBMCs. These receptor sequences come from a human donor in good health, serving as a control. The CDR3 runs from the conserved cysteine through the conserved F or W. D genes are given only for firm matches. Some rows have no size entry. The others give once, few or many, or a class for an expanded clone.

j_call d_call v_call clone_size cdr3_nt cdr3_aa
TRBJ2-7 NA TRBV19 NA TGTGCCAGTAGTATTATTCGGGCCATGGAGTCCTACGAGCAGTACTTC CASSIIRAMESYEQYF
TRBJ1-2 TRBD1 TRBV7-2 NA TGTGCCACCAGCAGGGACAGCCTTGGCTATGACTACACCTTC CATSRDSLGYDYTF
TRBJ2-1 NA TRBV25-1 NA TGTGCCAGCAGTGCAGGTTCGAGTTTCTCCTACAATGAGCAGTTCTTC CASSAGSSFSYNEQFF
TRBJ1-6 NA TRBV27 many TGTGCCAGCAGTTATGGTGGCGGCAGGGGTAGGTCACCCCTCCACTTT CASSYGGGRGRSPLHF
TRBJ2-2 NA TRBV7-2 NA TGTGCCAGCAAGGTTGGACAGAACACCGGGGAGCTGTTTTTT CASKVGQNTGELFF
TRBJ2-7 TRBD1 TRBV20-1 NA TGCAGTGCTAGTCCGAATAGACAGGGCCCCTACGAGCAGTACTTC CSASPNRQGPYEQYF
TRBJ2-3 NA TRBV7-2 NA TGTGCCAGCACCTCAGAGGGCGGTAACGATGGCCACACTTTT CASTSEGGNDGHTF
TRBJ2-7 TRBD1 TRBV6-5 many TGTGCCAGCAGTAGACAGGGAGACTCCTACGAGCAGTACTTC CASSRQGDSYEQYF
TRBJ1-1 TRBD1 TRBV20-1 NA TGCAGTGCTTACCGGGACAGGGGCCACGACACTGAAGCTTTCTTT CSAYRDRGHDTEAFF
TRBJ2-3 TRBD1 TRBV5-1 NA TGCGCCAGCAGCTTGGGGCAGGGGGCAGGAGATACGCAGTATTTT CASSLGQGAGDTQYF
TRBJ2-7 NA TRBV10-3 once TGTGCCACCGAAACAGGCGGGCCCAACGCATTCGAGCATTCTTTC CATETGGPNAFEHSF
TRBJ1-2 TRBD1 TRBV2 NA TGTGCCAGCCGGTTCAGTCAGGGGGCGAGTGGCTACACCTTC CASRFSQGASGYTF
TRBJ1-2 NA TRBV9 many TGTGCCAGCAGCGTAGATGCCTTCACTCCCTATGGCTACACCTTC CASSVDAFTPYGYTF
TRBJ2-5 TRBD1 TRBV18 once TGTGCCAGCTCGACAGGGGAGAATCAGTACTTC CASSTGENQYF
TRBJ1-1 NA TRBV9 many TGTGCCAGCAGCCCTAGGACGCACACTGAAGCTTTCTTT CASSPRTHTEAFF
TRBJ1-6 NA TRBV2 NA TGTGCCAGCAGTTCCCGCGGGGACCTCCACCGCTTT CASSSRGDLHRF
TRBJ1-5 NA TRBV7-2 NA TGTGCCAGCAGCCCGAACAGTTTGGTTTCACCCCTCCACCCCCAGCATTTT CASSPNSLVSPLHPQHF
TRBJ1-5 NA TRBV6-1 NA TGTGCCAGCAGTGACCACGAGATTGGCAATCAGCCCCAGCATTTT CASSDHEIGNQPQHF
TRBJ1-5 TRBD1 TRBV3-1 many TGTGCCAGCAGCCAATCGGGACAGGGGCTGACTTTT CASSQSGQGLTF
TRBJ1-1 TRBD1 TRBV19 NA TGTGCCAGTAGTCTCCAGACCGGGACAGGGGGCCGAGGCACTGAAGCTTTCTTT CASSLQTGTGGRGTEAFF
TRBJ2-5 NA TRBV2 NA TGTGCCAACGGGGATAACAATGCCAGCACTTTC CANGDNNASTF
TRBJ1-6 NA TRBV7-2 once TGTGCCAGCAGCCCAGTCCAGACATCCCTGGCTTCCCTCCTCCACTTT CASSPVQTSLASLLHF
TRBJ2-3 NA TRBV20-1 NA TGCAGTGGACACCCGAACACCGGTACGCAGTATTTT CSGHPNTGTQYF
TRBJ1-3 NA TRBV10-3 NA TGTGCCATCAGGGGCCTTGGCTCTGGGAACACCATATATTTT CAIRGLGSGNTIYF
TRBJ2-7 TRBD1 TRBV7-6 few TGTGCCAGCAGCTTAGCGTCGGGACAGGGGTACGAGCAGTACTTC CASSLASGQGYEQYF
TRBJ1-2 NA TRBV2 NA TGCGCCAGCAGTGGAGAAAGACGGGGGCTTAACGGCTACACCTTC CASSGERRGLNGYTF
TRBJ1-5 NA TRBV6-2/TRBV6-3 NA TGTGCCAGCGGAGGGGATCAGCCCCAGCATTTT CASGGDQPQHF
TRBJ1-1 NA TRBV20-1 NA TGCAGTGCTCGGATGGGTATTGAAGCTTTCTTT CSARMGIEAFF
TRBJ2-6 NA TRBV7-8 NA TGTGCCAGCAGCTCCCGGTCTGGGGCCCACGTCCTGAATTTC CASSSRSGAHVLNF
TRBJ2-7 NA TRBV7-2 NA TGTGCCAGCAGCTTAGACAGGGTCTACGAGCAGTACTTC CASSLDRVYEQYF
TRBJ2-6 NA TRBV7-9 NA NA CATSIVAVGANMQTF
TRBJ1-1 NA TRBV29-1 NA TGCAGCGGGGGGCGGGAGAACACTGAAGCTTTCTTT CSGGRENTEAFF
TRBJ2-1 NA TRBV6-4 many TGTGCCAGCAGTGACTCGGGAGGCGATGAGCAGTTCTTC CASSDSGGDEQFF
TRBJ1-3 NA TRBV7-2 NA TGTGCCAGCAGTCTCCAGGGGCCTGGAAACCCCTTATATTTT CASSLQGPGNPLYF
TRBJ2-3 TRBD2 TRBV6-4 NA TGTGCCAGCAGTTCCCGTCCGGGACTAGCGGGGGCCACATTATTGAATGAGCAGTATTTT CASSSRPGLAGATLLNEQYF
TRBJ2-3 TRBD2 TRBV10-3 many TGTGCCATCAGTGCCCCCGGGACTAGCGGGACAGATACGCAGTATTTT CAISAPGTSGTDTQYF
TRBJ1-3 TRBD1 TRBV7-9 NA TGTGCCAGCAGCTTAGTGACAGGGAAAATTCACCCCTCCTTT CASSLVTGKIHPSF
TRBJ2-7 NA TRBV7-3 NA TGTGCCAGCAGTTTAGGCCAGGAATACGCCCAGTACTTC CASSLGQEYAQYF
TRBJ2-7 NA TRBV27 NA TGTGCCAGCAGTGGGGCAGGCTCCTACGAGCAGTACTTC CASSGAGSYEQYF
TRBJ2-2 TRBD1 TRBV4-3 many TGCGCCAGCAGCCAAGTGGCGGGACAGGGGATCGGGGAGCTGTTTTTT CASSQVAGQGIGELFF
TRBJ2-7 NA TRBV7-2 NA TGTGCCAGCAGCGCCTTGACAAACTCCTACAATGAGCAGTACTTC CASSALTNSYNEQYF
TRBJ1-3 NA TRBV30 few TGTGCCTGCCGACACCTCAGACCCTTCTCTGGAAACACCATATATTTT CACRHLRPFSGNTIYF
TRBJ1-1 NA TRBV12-5 many TGTGCTAGTGGTTTGGTACAGGGAATTTTCACTGAAGCTTTCTTT CASGLVQGIFTEAFF
TRBJ2-1 NA TRBV4-3 many TGCGCCAGCAGCCAAGATTCGGAGGATAATGAGCAGTTCTTC CASSQDSEDNEQFF
TRBJ1-5 TRBD1 TRBV7-2 NA TGTGCCAGTAGCCGCGGCCGCAAGGGGGCCTTTACGCAGCCCCAGCATTTT CASSRGRKGAFTQPQHF
TRBJ1-2 TRBD1 TRBV11-3 NA TGTGCCAGCAGCTTGACAGGGGGCGGCTATGGCTACACCTTC CASSLTGGGYGYTF
TRBJ1-6 TRBD1 TRBV6-6 NA TGTGCCAGCAATGGACAGGTCCTCTCCAATAATTCACCCCTCCACTTT CASNGQVLSNNSPLHF
TRBJ1-5 NA TRBV19 many TGTGCCGTCGGTGGGGCGCCCGGCAATCAGCCCCAGCATTTT CAVGGAPGNQPQHF
TRBJ2-5 NA TRBV7-2 NA TGTGCCAGCAGTGTAACGCCAGGGGTTACCCAGTACTTC CASSVTPGVTQYF
TRBJ2-5 TRBD1 TRBV20-1 many TGCAGTGCTAGGGATGGACAGGCCCGAGAGACCCAGTACTTC CSARDGQARETQYF
TRBJ2-5 NA TRBV7-4 once TGTGCCAGCAGCTTAGTGGCAGGGGAAGCTTTCTTTCAGTACTTC CASSLVAGEAFFQYF